This TCR beta chain was found in a study of T cells in tuberculosis. This clone appeared a single time. Germline V gives CDR1 MDHEN, CDR2 SYDVKM. V lost 7 bases and J lost 3, with 12 bases in between. CDR3 length equals 13 residues. TCRdb keeps only in-frame clones here, not all; method: immunoSEQ multiplex PCR. The sample contains some 31,000 clones, roughly nine tenths of which appear only once. The sequencing sample was made of PBMCs. This receptor was taken from a donor aged 10-29 years with latent tuberculosis or without tuberculosis infection. The chain recombines TRBV28 with TRBJ1-2; a weak D match, TRBD1 (5 bases). CDR3 coding DNA: TGTGCCAGCATTTCAGGGTACGACTATGGCTACACCTTC. Amino acids: CASISGYDYGYTF.